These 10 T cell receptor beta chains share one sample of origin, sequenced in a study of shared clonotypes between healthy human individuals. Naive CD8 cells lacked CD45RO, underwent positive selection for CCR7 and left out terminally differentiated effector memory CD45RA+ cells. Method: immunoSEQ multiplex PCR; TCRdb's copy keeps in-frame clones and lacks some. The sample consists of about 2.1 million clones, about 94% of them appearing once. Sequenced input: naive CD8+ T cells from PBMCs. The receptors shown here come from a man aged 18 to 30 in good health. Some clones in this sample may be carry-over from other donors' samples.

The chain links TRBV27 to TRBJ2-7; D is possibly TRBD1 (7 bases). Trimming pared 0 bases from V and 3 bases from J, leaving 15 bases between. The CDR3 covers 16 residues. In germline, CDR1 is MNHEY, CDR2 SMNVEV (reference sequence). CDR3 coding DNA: TGTGCCAGCAGTTTATCCGTCCAGGGGGGCCTCTACGAGCAGTACTTC. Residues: CASSLSVQGGLYEQYF.

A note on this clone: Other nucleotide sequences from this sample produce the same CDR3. CDR3 sequence reads: CAWSRETEAFF. CDR3 DNA sequence: TGTGCCTGGTCTCGTGAGACTGAAGCTTTCTTT. The chain recombines TRBV30 with TRBJ1-1; D is uncertain. Germline V gene sequence: CDR1 GTSNPN, CDR2 SVGIG (reference sequence). The CDR3 length is 11 residues. V gave up 5 bases and J gave up 5 bases, with 9 bases separating them.

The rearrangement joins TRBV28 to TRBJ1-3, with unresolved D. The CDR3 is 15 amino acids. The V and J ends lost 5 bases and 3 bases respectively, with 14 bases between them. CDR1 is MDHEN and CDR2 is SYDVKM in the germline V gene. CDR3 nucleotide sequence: TGTGCCAGCAGTCCCCTGAAAGGGAATGGAAACACCATATATTTT. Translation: CASSPLKGNGNTIYF.

CDR3 in DNA: TGTGCCAGCTCTCTCCTAGCGGGAGCGAACGAGCAGTACTTC. It yields the protein CASSLLAGANEQYF. This chain joins TRBV7-9 and TRBJ2-7; 10 nucleotides align to TRBD2. Germline V gene data show CDR1 as SEHNR and CDR2 as FQNEAQ (reference sequence). This CDR3 spans 14 amino acids. The J segment lost 5 bases and the V segment lost 8 bases, leaving 9 bases of the junction unmatched.

CDR3 in DNA: TGTGCCAGCAGTCTCCGAAGCCCCTCCTACAATGAGCAGTTCTTC. Its protein product is CASSLRSPSYNEQFF. The V gene is TRBV6-6, the J gene TRBJ2-1; the D is unclear. The ends were cut back, 5 bases at V and 0 bases at J, with 11 bases in the middle. Looked up from germline, CDR1 is MNHNY and CDR2 is SVGAGI (reference sequence). The CDR3 totals 15 residues.

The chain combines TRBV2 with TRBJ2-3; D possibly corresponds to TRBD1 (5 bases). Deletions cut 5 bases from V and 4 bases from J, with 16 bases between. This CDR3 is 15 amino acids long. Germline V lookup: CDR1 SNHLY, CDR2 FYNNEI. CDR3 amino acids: CASSPGISSPDTQYF. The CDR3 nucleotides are TGTGCCAGCAGTCCAGGGATATCTTCCCCAGATACGCAGTATTTT.

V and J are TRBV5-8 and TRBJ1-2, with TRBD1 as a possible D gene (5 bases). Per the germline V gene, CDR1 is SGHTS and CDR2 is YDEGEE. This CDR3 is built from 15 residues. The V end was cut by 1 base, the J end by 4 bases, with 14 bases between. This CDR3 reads CASSLFETAPYGYTF. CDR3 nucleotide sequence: TGTGCCAGCAGCTTGTTTGAGACAGCTCCCTATGGCTACACCTTC. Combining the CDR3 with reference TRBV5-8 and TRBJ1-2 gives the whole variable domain EAGVTQSPTHLIKTRGQQATLRCSPISGHTSVYWYQQALGLGLQFLLWYDEGEERNRGNFPPRFSGRQFPNYSSELNVNALELEDSALYLCASSLFETAPYGYTFGSGTRLTVV.

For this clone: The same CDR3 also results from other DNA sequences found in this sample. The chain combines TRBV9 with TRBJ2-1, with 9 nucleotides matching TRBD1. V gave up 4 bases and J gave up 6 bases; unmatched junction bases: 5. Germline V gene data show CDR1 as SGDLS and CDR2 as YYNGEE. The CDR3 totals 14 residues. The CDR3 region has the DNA TGTGCCAGCAGCCCGTGGGACAGGGTCAATGAGCAGTTCTTC. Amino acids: CASSPWDRVNEQFF.

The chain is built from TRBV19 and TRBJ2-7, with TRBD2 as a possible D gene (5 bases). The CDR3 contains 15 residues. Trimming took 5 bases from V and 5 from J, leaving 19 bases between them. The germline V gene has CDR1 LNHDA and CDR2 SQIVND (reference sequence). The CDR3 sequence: CASSLLGIRSNEQYF. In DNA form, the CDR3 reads TGTGCCAGTAGTCTCCTCGGGATCAGGAGTAACGAGCAGTACTTC.

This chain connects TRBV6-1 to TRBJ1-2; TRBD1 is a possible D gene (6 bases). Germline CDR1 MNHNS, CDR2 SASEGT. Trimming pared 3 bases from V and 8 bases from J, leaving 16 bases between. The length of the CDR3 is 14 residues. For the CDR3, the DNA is TGTGCCAGCAGTGACCCGAGGGGGGCTCGCGGCTACACCTTC. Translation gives CASSDPRGARGYTF.